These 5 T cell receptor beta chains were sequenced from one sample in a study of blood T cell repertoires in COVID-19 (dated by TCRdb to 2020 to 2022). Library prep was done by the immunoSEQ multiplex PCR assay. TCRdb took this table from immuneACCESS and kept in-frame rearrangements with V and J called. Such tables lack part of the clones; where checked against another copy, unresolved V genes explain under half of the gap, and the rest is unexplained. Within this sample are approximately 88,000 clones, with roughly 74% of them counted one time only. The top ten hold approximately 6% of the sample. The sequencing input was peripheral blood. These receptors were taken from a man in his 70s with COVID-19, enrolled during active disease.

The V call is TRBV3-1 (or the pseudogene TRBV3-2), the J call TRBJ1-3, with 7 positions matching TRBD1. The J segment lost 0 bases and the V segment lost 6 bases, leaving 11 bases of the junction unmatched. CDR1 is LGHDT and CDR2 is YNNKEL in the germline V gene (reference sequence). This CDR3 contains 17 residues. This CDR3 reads CASRPPGTANSGNTIYF. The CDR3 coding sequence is TGTGCCAGCAGACCCCCAGGGACAGCGAACTCTGGAAACACCATATATTTT.

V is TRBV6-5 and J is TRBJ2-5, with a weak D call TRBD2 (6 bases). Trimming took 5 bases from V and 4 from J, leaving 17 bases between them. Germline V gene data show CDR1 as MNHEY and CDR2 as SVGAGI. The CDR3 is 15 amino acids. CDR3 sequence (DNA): TGTGCCAGCAGTCTAACCGGGACTTCTGGAGAGACCCAGTACTTC. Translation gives CASSLTGTSGETQYF.

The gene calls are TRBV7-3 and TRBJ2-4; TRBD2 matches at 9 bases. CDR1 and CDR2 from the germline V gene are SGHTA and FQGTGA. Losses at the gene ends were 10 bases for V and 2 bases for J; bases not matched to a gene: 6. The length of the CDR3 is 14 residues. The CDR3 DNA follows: TGTGCCACTCCTAGCGGGGTATCCAAAAACATTCAGTACTTC. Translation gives CATPSGVSKNIQYF.

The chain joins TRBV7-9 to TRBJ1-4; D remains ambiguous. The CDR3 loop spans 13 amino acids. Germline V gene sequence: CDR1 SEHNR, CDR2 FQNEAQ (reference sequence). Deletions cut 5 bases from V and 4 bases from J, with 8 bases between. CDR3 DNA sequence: TGTGCCAGCAGCACGGGGATTAATGAAAAACTGTTTTTT. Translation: CASSTGINEKLFF.

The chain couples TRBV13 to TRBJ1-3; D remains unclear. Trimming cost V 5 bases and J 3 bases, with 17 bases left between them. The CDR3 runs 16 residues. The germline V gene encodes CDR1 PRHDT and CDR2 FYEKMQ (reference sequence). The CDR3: CASSGRVGTFGNTIYF. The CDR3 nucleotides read TGTGCCAGCAGCGGCCGAGTGGGCACTTTTGGAAACACCATATATTTT.